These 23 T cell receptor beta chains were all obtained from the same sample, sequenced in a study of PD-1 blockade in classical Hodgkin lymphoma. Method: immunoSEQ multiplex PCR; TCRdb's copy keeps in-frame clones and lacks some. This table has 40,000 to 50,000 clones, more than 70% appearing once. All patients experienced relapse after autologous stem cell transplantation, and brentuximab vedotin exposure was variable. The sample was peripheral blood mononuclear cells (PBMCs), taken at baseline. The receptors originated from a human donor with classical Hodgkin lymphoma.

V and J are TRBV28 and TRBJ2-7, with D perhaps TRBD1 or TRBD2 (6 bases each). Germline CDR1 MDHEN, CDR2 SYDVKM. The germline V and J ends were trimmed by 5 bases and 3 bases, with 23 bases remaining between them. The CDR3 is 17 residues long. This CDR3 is CASSTPWGARGGYEQYF. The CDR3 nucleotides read TGTGCCAGCAGTACCCCTTGGGGGGCGCGGGGAGGCTACGAGCAGTACTTC. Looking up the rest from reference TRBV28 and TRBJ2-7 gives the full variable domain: DVKVTQSSRYLVKRTGEKVFLECVQDMDHENMFWYRQDPGLGLRLIYFSYDVKMKEKGDIPEGYSVSREKKERFSLILESASTNQTSMYLCASSTPWGARGGYEQYFGPGTRLTVT.

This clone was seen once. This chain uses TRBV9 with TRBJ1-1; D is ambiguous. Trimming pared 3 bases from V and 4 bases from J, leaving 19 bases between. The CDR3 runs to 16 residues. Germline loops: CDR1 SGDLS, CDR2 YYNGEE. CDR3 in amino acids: CASSAEPQAAGTEAFF. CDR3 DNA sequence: TGTGCCAGCAGCGCAGAGCCCCAGGCCGCAGGCACTGAAGCTTTCTTT.

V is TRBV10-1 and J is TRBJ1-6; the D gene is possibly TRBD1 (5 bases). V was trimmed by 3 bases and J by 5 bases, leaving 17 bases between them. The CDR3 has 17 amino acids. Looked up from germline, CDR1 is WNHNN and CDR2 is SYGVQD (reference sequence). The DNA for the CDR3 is TGCGCCAGCAGTGATGGGGCAGGGTTAAGCGATAATTCACCCCTCCACTTT. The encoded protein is CASSDGAGLSDNSPLHF.

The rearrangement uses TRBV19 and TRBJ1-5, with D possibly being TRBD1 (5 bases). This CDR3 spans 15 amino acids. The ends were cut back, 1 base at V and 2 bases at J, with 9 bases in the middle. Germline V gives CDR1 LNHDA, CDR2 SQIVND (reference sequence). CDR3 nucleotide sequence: TGTGCCAGTAGTATAGTAGGGGAAGGCAATCAGCCCCAGCATTTT. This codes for CASSIVGEGNQPQHF. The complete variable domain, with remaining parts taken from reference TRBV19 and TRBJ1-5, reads DGGITQSPKYLFRKEGQNVTLSCEQNLNHDAMYWYRQDPGQGLRLIYYSQIVNDFQKGDIAEGYSVSREKKESFPLTVTSAQKNPTAFYLCASSIVGEGNQPQHFGDGTRLSIL.

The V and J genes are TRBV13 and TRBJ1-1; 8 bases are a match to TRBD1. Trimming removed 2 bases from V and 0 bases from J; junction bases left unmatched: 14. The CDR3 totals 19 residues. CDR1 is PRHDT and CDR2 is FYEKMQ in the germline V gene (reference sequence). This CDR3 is CASSLNLGQGLSMNTEAFF. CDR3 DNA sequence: TGTGCCAGCAGCTTAAATCTAGGACAGGGCCTGAGTATGAACACTGAAGCTTTCTTT. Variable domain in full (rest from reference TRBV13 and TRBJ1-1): AAGVIQSPRHLIKEKRETATLKCYPIPRHDTVYWYQQGPGQDPQFLISFYEKMQSDKGSIPDRFSAQQFSDYHSELNMSSLELGDSALYFCASSLNLGQGLSMNTEAFFGQGTRLTVV.

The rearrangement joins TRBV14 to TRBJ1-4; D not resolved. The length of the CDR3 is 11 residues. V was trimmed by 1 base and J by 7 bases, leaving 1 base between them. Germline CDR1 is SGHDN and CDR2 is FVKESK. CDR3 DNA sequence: TGTGCCAGCAGCCAAGTTGAAAAACTGTTTTTT. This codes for CASSQVEKLFF.

The CDR3 coding sequence is TGTGCCAGCAGCTTAGTCGGTGCAGCTGGAAACACCATATATTTT. This translates into CASSLVGAAGNTIYF. The chain uses TRBV7-9 and TRBJ1-3; D gene ambiguous. CDR1 is SEHNR, CDR2 FQNEAQ, per germline (reference sequence). The CDR3 has 15 residues. V was pared by 1 base and J by 2 bases, with 9 bases between. Together with reference TRBV7-9 and TRBJ1-3, the CDR3 gives the full variable domain: DTGVSQNPRHKITKRGQNVTFRCDPISEHNRLYWYRQTLGQGPEFLTYFQNEAQLEKSRLLSDRFSAERPKGSFSTLEIQRTEQGDSAMYLCASSLVGAAGNTIYFGEGSWLTVV.

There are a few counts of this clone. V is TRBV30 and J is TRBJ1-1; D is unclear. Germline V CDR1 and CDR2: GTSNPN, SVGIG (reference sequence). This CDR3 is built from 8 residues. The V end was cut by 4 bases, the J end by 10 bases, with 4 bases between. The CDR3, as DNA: TGTGCCTGGAAAGGAGCTTTCTTT. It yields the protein CAWKGAFF.

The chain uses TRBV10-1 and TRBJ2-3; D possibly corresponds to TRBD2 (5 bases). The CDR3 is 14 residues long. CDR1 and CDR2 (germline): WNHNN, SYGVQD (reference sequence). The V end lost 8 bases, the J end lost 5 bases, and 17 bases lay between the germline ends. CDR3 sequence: CASADGTAGDTQYF. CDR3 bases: TGCGCCAGCGCGGATGGAACGGCGGGAGATACGCAGTATTTT.

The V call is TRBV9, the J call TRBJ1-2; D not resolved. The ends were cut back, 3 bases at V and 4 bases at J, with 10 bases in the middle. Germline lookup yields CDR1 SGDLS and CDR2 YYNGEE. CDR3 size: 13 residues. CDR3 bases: TGTGCCAGCAGCGCCGGCGGCTCCTATGGCTACACCTTC. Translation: CASSAGGSYGYTF.

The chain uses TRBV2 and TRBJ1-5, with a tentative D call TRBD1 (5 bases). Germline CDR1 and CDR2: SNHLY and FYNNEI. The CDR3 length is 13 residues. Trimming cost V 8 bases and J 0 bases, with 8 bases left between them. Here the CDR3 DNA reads TGTGCCAGCGTCAGGGATAGCAATCAGCCCCAGCATTTT. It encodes CASVRDSNQPQHF.

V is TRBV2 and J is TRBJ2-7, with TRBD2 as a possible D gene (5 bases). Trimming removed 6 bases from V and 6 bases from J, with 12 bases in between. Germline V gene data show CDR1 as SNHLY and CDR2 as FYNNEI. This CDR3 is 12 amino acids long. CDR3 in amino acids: CASSVSGTEQYF. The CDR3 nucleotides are TGTGCCAGCAGCGTCAGCGGTACCGAGCAGTACTTC. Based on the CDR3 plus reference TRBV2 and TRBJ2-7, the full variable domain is EPEVTQTPSHQVTQMGQEVILRCVPISNHLYFYWYRQILGQKVEFLVSFYNNEISEKSEIFDDQFSVERPDGSNFTLKIRSTKLEDSAMYFCASSVSGTEQYFGPGTRLTVT.

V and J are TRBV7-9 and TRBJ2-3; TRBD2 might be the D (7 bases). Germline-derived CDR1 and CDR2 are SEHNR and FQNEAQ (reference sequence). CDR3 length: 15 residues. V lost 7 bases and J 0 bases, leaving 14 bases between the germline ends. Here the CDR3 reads CASTPRGLSTDTQYF. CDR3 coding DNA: TGTGCCAGCACCCCGCGGGGGCTTAGCACAGATACGCAGTATTTT.

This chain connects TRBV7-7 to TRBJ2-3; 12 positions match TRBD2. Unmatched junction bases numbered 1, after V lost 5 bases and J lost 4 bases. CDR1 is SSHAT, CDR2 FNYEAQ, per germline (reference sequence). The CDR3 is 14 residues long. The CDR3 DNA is TGTGCCAGCAGCCCTAGCGGGGGGGCAGATACGCAGTATTTT. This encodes CASSPSGGADTQYF.

The chain's CDR3 is CASRRLLSGNTIYF. The CDR3 DNA is TGCGCCAGCAGGCGCCTCCTCTCTGGAAACACCATATATTTT. The chain has TRBV5-1 and TRBJ1-3, with D uncertain. Trimming shortened V by 5 bases and J by 0 bases, and 9 bases separated the two germline ends. This CDR3 spans 14 amino acids. Germline-derived CDR1 and CDR2 are SGHRS and YFSETQ. The full variable domain, in which reference TRBV5-1 and TRBJ1-3 provide the parts outside the CDR3, is KAGVTQTPRYLIKTRGQQVTLSCSPISGHRSVSWYQQTPGQGLQFLFEYFSETQRNKGNFPGRFSGRQFSNSRSEMNVSTLELGDSALYLCASRRLLSGNTIYFGEGSWLTVV.

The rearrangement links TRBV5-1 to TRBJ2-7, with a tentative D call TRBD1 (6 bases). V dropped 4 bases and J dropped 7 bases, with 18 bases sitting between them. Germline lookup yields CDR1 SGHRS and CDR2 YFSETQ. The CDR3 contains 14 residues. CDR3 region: CASSISTGLGEQYF. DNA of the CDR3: TGCGCCAGCAGCATCTCGACAGGACTGGGGGAGCAGTACTTC.

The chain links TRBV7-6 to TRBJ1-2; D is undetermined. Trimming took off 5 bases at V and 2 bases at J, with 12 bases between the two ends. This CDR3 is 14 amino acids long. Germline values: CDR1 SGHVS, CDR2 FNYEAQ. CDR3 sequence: CASSRSGLNYGYTF. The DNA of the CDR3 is TGTGCCAGCAGCCGCTCCGGACTGAACTATGGCTACACCTTC.

CDR3 sequence (DNA): TGTGCCAGCAGCTTAGGAGGCGGAGAGACCGGGGAGCTGTTTTTT. It encodes CASSLGGGETGELFF. This rearrangement joins TRBV7-2 to TRBJ2-2; D not certain. This CDR3 has 15 residues. Germline CDR1 is SGHTA and CDR2 is FQGNSA. V was clipped by 1 base and J by 5 bases, with 11 bases between them.

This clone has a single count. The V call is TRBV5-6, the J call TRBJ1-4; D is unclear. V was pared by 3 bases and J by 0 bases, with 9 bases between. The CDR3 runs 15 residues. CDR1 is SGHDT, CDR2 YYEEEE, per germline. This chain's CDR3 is CASSSGPATNEKLFF. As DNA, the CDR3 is TGTGCCAGCAGCTCCGGTCCTGCAACTAATGAAAAACTGTTTTTT.

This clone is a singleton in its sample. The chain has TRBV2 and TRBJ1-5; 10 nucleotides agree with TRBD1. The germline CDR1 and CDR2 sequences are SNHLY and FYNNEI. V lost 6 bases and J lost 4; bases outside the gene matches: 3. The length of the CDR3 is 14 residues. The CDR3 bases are TGTGCCAGCAGCCGGACAGGGGGTAATCAGCCCCAGCATTTT. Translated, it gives CASSRTGGNQPQHF.

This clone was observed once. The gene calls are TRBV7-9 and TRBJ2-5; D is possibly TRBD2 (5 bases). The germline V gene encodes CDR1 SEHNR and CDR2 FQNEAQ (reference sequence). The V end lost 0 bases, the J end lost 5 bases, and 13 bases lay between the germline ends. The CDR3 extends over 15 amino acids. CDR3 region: CASSLASGSGETQYF. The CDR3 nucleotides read TGTGCCAGCAGCTTAGCCTCGGGGTCGGGGGAGACCCAGTACTTC.

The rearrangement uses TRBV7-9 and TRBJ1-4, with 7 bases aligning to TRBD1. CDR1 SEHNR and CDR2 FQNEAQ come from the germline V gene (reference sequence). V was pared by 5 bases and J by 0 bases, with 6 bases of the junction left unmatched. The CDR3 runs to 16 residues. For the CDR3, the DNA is TGTGCCAGCAGCCTATTCGGGACAGCAACTAATGAAAAACTGTTTTTT. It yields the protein CASSLFGTATNEKLFF.

The CDR3 DNA reads as TGCGCCAGCAGCCAAGAGGTCGCAAGCTCTGGAAACACCATATATTTT. This encodes CASSQEVASSGNTIYF. This chain uses TRBV4-3 with TRBJ1-3; unclear D gene. CDR1 and CDR2 from the germline V gene are LGHNA and YSLEER. V dropped 0 bases and J dropped 0 bases, with 9 bases sitting between them. The CDR3 extends over 16 amino acids.